Listed below are T cell receptor beta chains from one sample, sequenced in a study of tumour-infiltrating T cells in Burkitt lymphoma. Sequencing used immunoSEQ multiplex PCR; TCRdb keeps in-frame clones, though not all of them. The sample table sets out some 16 clones. Sequencing input: tumor tissue. Receptor source: a human donor with Burkitt lymphoma. The CDR3 runs from the conserved cysteine through the conserved F or W. The order of the fields is J gene, D gene, V gene, CDR3 DNA, CDR3 protein. D genes are given only for firm matches.

J: TRBJ1-3
D: TRBD1
V: TRBV7-6
DNA: TGTGCCAGCAGCTGGGGACAGGGAACTGGAAACACCATATATTTT
CDR3: CASSWGQGTGNTIYF

J: TRBJ2-6
D: -
V: TRBV7-7
DNA: TGTGCCAGCAGCGATCGTCCAGTGCCACAAAGTCGGGCCAACGTCCTGACTTTC
CDR3: CASSDRPVPQSRANVLTF

J: TRBJ2-1
D: -
V: TRBV6-5
DNA: TGTGCCAGCAGTCGACTAGGCGGCGGGTACAATGAGCAGTTCTTC
CDR3: CASSRLGGGYNEQFF

J: TRBJ1-5
D: -
V: TRBV27
DNA: TGTGCCAGCAGTCCGTGGACGGGCAATCAGCCCCAGCATTTT
CDR3: CASSPWTGNQPQHF

J: TRBJ2-3
D: -
V: TRBV5-1
DNA: TGCGCCAGCAGCTTGAGATGGAGCACAGATACGCAGTATTTT
CDR3: CASSLRWSTDTQYF